This TCR beta chain was found in a study of T cell responses to AZD1222 COVID-19 vaccine. Study information: The study pooled second doses at about 4 or about 12 weeks. Findings of the study overall: Donors were chiefly white British, with a greater number of females, and clonal diversity was perhaps underestimated. With two AZD1222 doses given, Spike-specific TCR breadth and depth both rose. Nearly half of spike-specific TCRs reportedly go after variant regions that carry no mutations.

Clones were sequenced by immunoSEQ multiplex PCR, and TCRdb holds only the in-frame ones, with some missing. The repertoire has some 86,000 clones, around 84% of them found once; the top ten carry about 20%. As concerns this clone: Its antigen is unidentified.

This specimen consisted of peripheral blood, obtained on day 0 of AZD1222 vaccination. The TCR originated in an adult in good health.

CDR3 nucleotide sequence: TGTGCCAGCAGCCAAGAGTCCCTACAGGGGAACTATGGCTACACCTTC. Protein: CASSQESLQGNYGYTF. This chain uses TRBV3-1 (or the pseudogene TRBV3-2) with TRBJ1-2; TRBD1 aligns across 7 bases. Germline values: CDR1 LGHDT, CDR2 YNNKEL (reference sequence). The CDR3 runs 16 residues. V shed 0 bases, J shed 2 bases, and the junction held 6 bases outside the gene matches.